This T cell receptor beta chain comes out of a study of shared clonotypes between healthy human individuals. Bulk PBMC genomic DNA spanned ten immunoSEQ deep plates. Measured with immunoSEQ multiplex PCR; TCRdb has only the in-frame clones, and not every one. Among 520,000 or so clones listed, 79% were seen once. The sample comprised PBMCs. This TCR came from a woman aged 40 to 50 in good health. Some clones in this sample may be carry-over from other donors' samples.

CDR3 sequence: CASSSTGVNHADTQYF. The DNA of the CDR3 is TGTGCCAGCAGCTCTACAGGGGTAAATCACGCAGATACGCAGTATTTT. The V and J genes are TRBV7-9 and TRBJ2-3, with 7 positions matching TRBD1. The length of the CDR3 is 16 residues. Looked up from germline, CDR1 is SEHNR and CDR2 is FQNEAQ (reference sequence). J was trimmed by 4 bases and V by 4 bases; bases with no gene match: 11.